Each of the 9 T cell receptor beta chains below was sequenced from the same sample in a study of shared clonotypes between healthy human individuals. Method: immunoSEQ multiplex PCR; TCRdb's copy keeps in-frame clones and lacks some. The sample records hundreds of thousands of clones, less than 85% being singletons. The sequencing input was memory CD4+ T cells sorted from blood. Subset noted: CD45RA-negative fraction. These TCRs come from a woman in her twenties or thirties in good health.

The V and J genes are TRBV16 and TRBJ1-2, with 9 bases fitting TRBD1. After removal of 2 bases from V and 3 bases from J, the junction contained 7 bases not matched to a gene. The CDR3 runs to 16 residues. CDR1 is KGHSY and CDR2 is FQNENV in the germline V gene. CDR3 nucleotides: TGTGCCAGCAGCCAAACCGAACAGGGGGCCCACTATGGCTACACCTTC. It codes for CASSQTEQGAHYGYTF.

In regard to this clone: The sample has other DNA sequences that encode this CDR3 too. This chain joins TRBV5-1 and TRBJ2-7; 9 bases are shared with TRBD1. The V and J ends lost 0 bases and 6 bases, in that order; junction bases with no gene match: 4. The CDR3 runs to 14 residues. Germline V lookup: CDR1 SGHRS, CDR2 YFSETQ. CDR3 residues: CASSLGTGVGEQYF. The CDR3 DNA is TGCGCCAGCAGCTTGGGGACAGGGGTTGGCGAGCAGTACTTC.

The chain uses TRBV11-1 and TRBJ2-1; the match to TRBD2 covers 12 bases. This CDR3 is 17 amino acids long. J gave up 1 base and V 5 bases, and 6 bases lay outside the gene matches. Germline CDR1 reads SGHAT; CDR2 reads FQDESV (reference sequence). Here the CDR3 reads CASSPLAGGFSYNEQFF. The CDR3 DNA reads as TGTGCCAGCAGCCCCCTAGCGGGAGGGTTTTCCTACAATGAGCAGTTCTTC.

The chain combines TRBV5-4 with TRBJ2-1, with 13 bases lining up with TRBD2. The CDR3 is 16 residues long. Germline V gene lookup returns CDR1 SGHNT and CDR2 YYREEE (reference sequence). V was clipped by 0 bases and J by 9 bases; unmatched bases: 6. In DNA, the CDR3 is TGTGCCAGCAGCTTGGGACTAGCGGGAGGTAACGGTGAGCAGTTCTTC. Amino acid sequence: CASSLGLAGGNGEQFF.

CDR3 amino acids: CASRHPTLDTQYF. The CDR3 region has the DNA TGTGCCAGCAGACACCCAACACTAGATACGCAGTATTTT. This chain uses TRBV6-5 with TRBJ2-3; D unclear. The CDR3 totals 13 residues. The V gene lost 6 bases and the J gene lost 5 bases, with 12 bases spanning the gap. From germline, CDR1 is MNHEY and CDR2 SVGAGI.

The sample holds a few counts of this clone. The chain links TRBV30 to TRBJ1-1, with 7 nucleotides matching TRBD1. V shed 3 bases, J shed 4 bases, and the junction held 5 bases outside the gene matches. This CDR3 region has 13 residues. Germline V CDR1 and CDR2: GTSNPN, SVGIG (reference sequence). In DNA form, the CDR3 reads TGTGCCTGGAGAGGACAGGTTGGCACTGAAGCTTTCTTT. This encodes CAWRGQVGTEAFF.

The chain recombines TRBV27 with TRBJ1-2; D unresolved. The CDR3 totals 13 residues. Germline V lookup: CDR1 MNHEY, CDR2 SMNVEV (reference sequence). The V end lost 4 bases, the J end lost 13 bases, and 19 bases lay between the germline ends. CDR3 DNA: TGTGCCAGCAGTTACGGCGGAGGGATGAGGTTCACCTTC. Its protein product is CASSYGGGMRFTF.

This chain joins TRBV5-5 and TRBJ2-3; D is ambiguous. Germline CDR1 is SGHKS and CDR2 is YYEKEE (reference sequence). The V gene lost 4 bases and the J gene lost 4 bases, with 16 bases spanning the gap. The CDR3 spans 15 residues. CDR3 sequence: CASSQGPGVADTQYF. Here the CDR3 DNA reads TGTGCCAGCAGCCAAGGGCCCGGTGTAGCAGATACGCAGTATTTT.

V gene TRBV5-6 combines with J gene TRBJ2-1; 7 bases align to TRBD2. The CDR3 consists of 15 residues. Germline trimming cut 1 base from V and 1 base from J; bases unmatched to any gene: 2. CDR1 SGHDT and CDR2 YYEEEE come from the germline V gene. The CDR3 bases are TGTGCCAGCAGCTTGCTGCGGGAGTCCTACAATGAGCAGTTCTTC. This translates into CASSLLRESYNEQFF.